Below are 8 T cell receptor beta chains sequenced from a single sample in a study of radiation and T cells in renal cell carcinoma. The method was immunoSEQ multiplex PCR; TCRdb's version includes in-frame clones alone and lacks a portion of them. The sample contains 70,000 or so clones, 82% of which appear only once. Indicated time point: blood 2 weeks post-SBRT. Treatment given: 15 Gy SBRT to primary tumor, nephrectomy 4 weeks later. The sequences come from blood, collected from a patient whose treatment included radiotherapy and nephrectomy. Receptors were obtained from a man in his sixties with renal cell carcinoma.

This clone was observed a single time. The chain has TRBV4-1 and TRBJ2-1; TRBD2 aligns across 10 bases. Per germline, CDR1 MGHRA and CDR2 YSYEKL. This CDR3 comprises 16 residues. V dropped 3 bases and J dropped 6; count of bases not matched to a gene: 8. The CDR3 reads CASSHHMTSGSNEQFF. As DNA, the CDR3 is TGCGCCAGCAGCCATCACATGACTAGCGGGTCCAATGAGCAGTTCTTC.

The gene calls are TRBV5-8 and TRBJ2-3; either TRBD1 or TRBD2 may fit D (5 bases each). The V gene's germline CDR1 is SGHTS and CDR2 YDEGEE. V was pared by 0 bases and J by 2 bases, with 13 bases between. The CDR3 consists of 16 residues. Written as DNA, the CDR3 is TGTGCCAGCAGCTTGGGACGGGGCCGCGCCACAGATACGCAGTATTTT. It yields the protein CASSLGRGRATDTQYF.

This chain uses TRBV7-2 with TRBJ2-7, with D maybe TRBD2 (7 bases). Germline CDR1 and CDR2: SGHTA and FQGNSA. The CDR3 length is 13 residues. V shed 5 bases and J shed 5 bases, with 13 bases lying between them. The CDR3 DNA sequence: TGTGCCAGCAGCCCTCCGGGGGGCAACGAGCAGTACTTC. This translates into CASSPPGGNEQYF.

The chain uses TRBV27 and TRBJ2-3, with TRBD2 identical over 7 bases. The germline CDR1 and CDR2 sequences are MNHEY and SMNVEV (reference sequence). The V segment lost 3 bases and the J segment 2 bases; nucleotides outside the gene matches: 8. The CDR3 covers 16 residues. The CDR3, as DNA: TGTGCCAGCAGTTTCAGGGCTAGCGGATCCACAGATACGCAGTATTTT. Translating it yields CASSFRASGSTDTQYF.

This CDR3 is CASTPGTGGYNEQFF. CDR3 DNA sequence: TGTGCCAGCACCCCGGGGACAGGGGGGTACAATGAGCAGTTCTTC. This chain uses TRBV6-1 with TRBJ2-1; 11 nucleotides agree with TRBD1. The germline gives CDR1 MNHNS, CDR2 SASEGT. The CDR3 has 15 amino acids. Trimming took 7 bases from V and 4 from J; bases not matched to a gene: 6.

The chain uses TRBV5-1 and TRBJ2-1; 7 nucleotides agree with TRBD1. This CDR3 region has 13 residues. Germline V gene data show CDR1 as SGHRS and CDR2 as YFSETQ. V gave up 0 bases and J gave up 10 bases; unmatched junction bases: 4. The CDR3 DNA follows: TGCGCCAGCAGCTTGGTAGGGGGCAAGGAGCAGTTCTTC. This sequence encodes CASSLVGGKEQFF.

The rearrangement uses TRBV5-4 and TRBJ2-3, with D perhaps matching TRBD2 (5 bases). The V end lost 0 bases, the J end lost 4 bases, and 12 bases lay between the germline ends. CDR1 is SGHNT and CDR2 is YYREEE in the germline V gene (reference sequence). The CDR3 runs to 15 residues. CDR3 sequence: CASSLAGGRADTQYF. The CDR3 DNA is TGTGCCAGCAGCTTGGCCGGTGGGCGGGCAGATACGCAGTATTTT.

This chain links TRBV6-1 with TRBJ2-1, with D possibly matching TRBD2 (6 bases). Looked up from germline, CDR1 is MNHNS and CDR2 is SASEGT. CDR3 length: 14 amino acids. V lost 9 bases and J 4 bases, leaving 16 bases between the germline ends. The CDR3 region is CASTPGLLYNEQFF. The CDR3 region has the DNA TGTGCCAGTACGCCGGGACTTCTATACAATGAGCAGTTCTTC.